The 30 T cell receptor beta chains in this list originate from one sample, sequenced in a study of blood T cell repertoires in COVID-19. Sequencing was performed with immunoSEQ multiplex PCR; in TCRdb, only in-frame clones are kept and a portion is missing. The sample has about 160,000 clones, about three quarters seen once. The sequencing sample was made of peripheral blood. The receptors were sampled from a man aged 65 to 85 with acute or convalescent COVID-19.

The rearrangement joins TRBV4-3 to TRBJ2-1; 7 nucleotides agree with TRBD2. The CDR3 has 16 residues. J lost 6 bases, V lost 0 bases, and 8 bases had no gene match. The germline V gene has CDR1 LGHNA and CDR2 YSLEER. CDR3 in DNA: TGCGCCAGCAGCCAAGATGCGAGCGGGAAGGGCAATGAGCAGTTCTTC. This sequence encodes CASSQDASGKGNEQFF.

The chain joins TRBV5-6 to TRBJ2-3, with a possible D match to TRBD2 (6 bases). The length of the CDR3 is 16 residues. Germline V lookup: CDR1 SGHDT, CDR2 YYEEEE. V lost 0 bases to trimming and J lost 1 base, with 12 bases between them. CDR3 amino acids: CASSLVAGEGTDTQYF. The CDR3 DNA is TGTGCCAGCAGCTTGGTAGCCGGGGAGGGCACAGATACGCAGTATTTT.

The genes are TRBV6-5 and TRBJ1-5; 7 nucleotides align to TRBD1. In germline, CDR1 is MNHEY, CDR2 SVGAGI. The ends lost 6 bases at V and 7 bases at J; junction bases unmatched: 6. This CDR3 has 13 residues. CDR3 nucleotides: TGTGCCAGCAGCCCGACAGGGTCCCAGCCCCAGCATTTT. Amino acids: CASSPTGSQPQHF.

CDR3 in DNA: TGTGCCAGCAGCTTAGGAGGGAGGTATTCTGAAAAACTGTTTTTT. This translates into CASSLGGRYSEKLFF. V and J are TRBV7-2 and TRBJ1-4; D remains ambiguous. Trimming took 1 base from V and 7 from J, leaving 13 bases between them. The CDR3 contains 15 residues. CDR1 and CDR2 (germline): SGHTA, FQGNSA.

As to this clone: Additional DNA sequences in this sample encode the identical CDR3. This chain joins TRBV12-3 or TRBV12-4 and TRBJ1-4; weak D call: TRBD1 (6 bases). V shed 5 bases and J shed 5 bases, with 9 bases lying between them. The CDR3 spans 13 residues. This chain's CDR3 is CASSLQGNEKLFF. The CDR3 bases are TGTGCCAGCAGTCTACAGGGAAATGAAAAACTGTTTTTT.

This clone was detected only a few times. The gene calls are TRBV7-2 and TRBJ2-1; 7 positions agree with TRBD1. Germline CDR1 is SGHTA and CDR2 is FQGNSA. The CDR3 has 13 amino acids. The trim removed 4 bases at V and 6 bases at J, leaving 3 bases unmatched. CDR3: CASSWGQFNEQFF. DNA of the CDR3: TGTGCCAGCAGCTGGGGACAGTTCAATGAGCAGTTCTTC. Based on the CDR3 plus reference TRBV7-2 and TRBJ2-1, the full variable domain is GAGVSQSPSNKVTEKGKDVELRCDPISGHTALYWYRQSLGQGLEFLIYFQGNSAPDKSGLPSDRFSAERTGGSVSTLTIQRTQQEDSAVYLCASSWGQFNEQFFGPGTRLTVL.

This CDR3 is CASGLIGQQPQHF. CDR3 nucleotide sequence: TGTGCTAGTGGTTTGATTGGCCAGCAGCCCCAGCATTTT. V usage is TRBV12-5 and J usage is TRBJ1-5; no clear D gene. The CDR3 runs to 13 residues. Germline V gives CDR1 LGHNT, CDR2 FRNRAP. Trimming shortened V by 2 bases and J by 7 bases, and 9 bases separated the two germline ends.

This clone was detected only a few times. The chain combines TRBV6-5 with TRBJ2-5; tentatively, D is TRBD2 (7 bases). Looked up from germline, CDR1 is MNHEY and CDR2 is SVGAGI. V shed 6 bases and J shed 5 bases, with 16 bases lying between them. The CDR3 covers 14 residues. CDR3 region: CASRRRGGTETQYF. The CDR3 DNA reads TGTGCCAGCAGGCGGAGGGGGGGGACGGAGACCCAGTACTTC.

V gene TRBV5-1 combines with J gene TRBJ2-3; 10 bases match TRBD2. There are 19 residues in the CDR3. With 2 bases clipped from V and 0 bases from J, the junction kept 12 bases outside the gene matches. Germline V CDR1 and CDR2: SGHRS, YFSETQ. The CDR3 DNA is TGCGCCAGCAGCTTTTATTTAGCGGGGGGCGATTCTAGCACAGATACGCAGTATTTT. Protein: CASSFYLAGGDSSTDTQYF.

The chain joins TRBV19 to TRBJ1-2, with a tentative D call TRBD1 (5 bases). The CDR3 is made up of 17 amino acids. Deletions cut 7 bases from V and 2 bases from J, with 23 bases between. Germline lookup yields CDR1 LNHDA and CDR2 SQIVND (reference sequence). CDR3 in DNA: TGTGCCAGTAAGGACGGCCCAGGGTCTTCCTCCAACTATGGCTACACCTTC. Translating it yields CASKDGPGSSSNYGYTF. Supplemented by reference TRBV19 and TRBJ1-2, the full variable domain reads DGGITQSPKYLFRKEGQNVTLSCEQNLNHDAMYWYRQDPGQGLRLIYYSQIVNDFQKGDIAEGYSVSREKKESFPLTVTSAQKNPTAFYLCASKDGPGSSSNYGYTFGSGTRLTVV.

CDR3 DNA sequence: TGTGCCAGTAGTATATTTCCTCAGGGGTCCCCTGAAGCTTTCTTT. This gives the protein CASSIFPQGSPEAFF. The chain recombines TRBV19 with TRBJ1-1, with a weak D call TRBD1 (6 bases). This CDR3 contains 15 residues. Germline CDR1 and CDR2: LNHDA and SQIVND (reference sequence). Trimming took 2 bases from V and 6 from J, leaving 16 bases between them.

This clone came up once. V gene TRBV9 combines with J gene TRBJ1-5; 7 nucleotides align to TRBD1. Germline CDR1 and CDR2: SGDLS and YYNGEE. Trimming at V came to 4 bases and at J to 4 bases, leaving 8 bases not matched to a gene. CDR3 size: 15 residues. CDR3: CASSPTDRPNQPQHF. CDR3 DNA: TGTGCCAGCAGCCCCACGGACAGGCCTAATCAGCCCCAGCATTTT.

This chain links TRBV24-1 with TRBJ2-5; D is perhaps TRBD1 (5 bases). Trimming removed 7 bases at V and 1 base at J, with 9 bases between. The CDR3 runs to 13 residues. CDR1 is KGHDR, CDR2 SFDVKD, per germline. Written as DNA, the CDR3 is TGTGCCACCAGAGGCAGGGTCCAAGAGACCCAGTACTTC. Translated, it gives CATRGRVQETQYF.

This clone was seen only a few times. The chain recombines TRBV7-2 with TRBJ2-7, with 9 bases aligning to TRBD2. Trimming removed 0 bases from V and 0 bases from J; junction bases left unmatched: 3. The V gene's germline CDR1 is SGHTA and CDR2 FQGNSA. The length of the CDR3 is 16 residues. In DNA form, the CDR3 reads TGTGCCAGCAGCTTAGCTAGCGGGAGATCCTCCTACGAGCAGTACTTC. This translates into CASSLASGRSSYEQYF. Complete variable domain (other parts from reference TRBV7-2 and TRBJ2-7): GAGVSQSPSNKVTEKGKDVELRCDPISGHTALYWYRQSLGQGLEFLIYFQGNSAPDKSGLPSDRFSAERTGGSVSTLTIQRTQQEDSAVYLCASSLASGRSSYEQYFGPGTRLTVT.

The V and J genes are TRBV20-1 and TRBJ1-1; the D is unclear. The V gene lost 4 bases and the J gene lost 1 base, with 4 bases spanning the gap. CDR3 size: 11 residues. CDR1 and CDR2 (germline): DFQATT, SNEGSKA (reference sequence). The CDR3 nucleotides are TGCAGTGCTACGGGGAACACTGAAGCTTTCTTT. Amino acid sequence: CSATGNTEAFF.

The CDR3 spells CAISGQGSNMNTEAFF. The CDR3 bases are TGTGCCATCAGTGGACAGGGGAGTAACATGAACACTGAAGCTTTCTTT. The V and J genes are TRBV10-3 and TRBJ1-1; 8 positions match TRBD1. The CDR3 is 16 residues long. The V and J ends lost 4 bases and 0 bases, in that order; junction bases with no gene match: 7. Germline CDR1 ENHRY, CDR2 SYGVKD.

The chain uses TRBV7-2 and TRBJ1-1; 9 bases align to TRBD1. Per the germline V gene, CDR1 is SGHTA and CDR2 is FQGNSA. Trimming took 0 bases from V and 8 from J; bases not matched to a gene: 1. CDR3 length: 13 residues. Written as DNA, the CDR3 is TGTGCCAGCAGCTTAGCAGGGACAGGGGAAGCTTTCTTT. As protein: CASSLAGTGEAFF. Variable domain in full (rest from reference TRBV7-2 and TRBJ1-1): GAGVSQSPSNKVTEKGKDVELRCDPISGHTALYWYRQSLGQGLEFLIYFQGNSAPDKSGLPSDRFSAERTGGSVSTLTIQRTQQEDSAVYLCASSLAGTGEAFFGQGTRLTVV.

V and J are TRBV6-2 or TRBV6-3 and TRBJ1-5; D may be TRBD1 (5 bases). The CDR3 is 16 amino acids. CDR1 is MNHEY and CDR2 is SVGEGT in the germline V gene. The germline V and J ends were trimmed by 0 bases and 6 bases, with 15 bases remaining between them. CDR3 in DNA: TGTGCCAGCAGTTACTCGCATTCAGGGTCCGGTCAGCCCCAGCATTTT. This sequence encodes CASSYSHSGSGQPQHF.

The CDR3 region is CASSYRVGTEAFF. CDR3 DNA: TGTGCCAGCAGCTACAGGGTTGGTACTGAAGCTTTCTTT. The chain uses TRBV11-3 and TRBJ1-1; D is perhaps TRBD1 (6 bases). The CDR3 has 13 residues. The germline V gene has CDR1 SGHNT and CDR2 YENEEA. Trimming took 4 bases from V and 5 from J, leaving 11 bases between them.

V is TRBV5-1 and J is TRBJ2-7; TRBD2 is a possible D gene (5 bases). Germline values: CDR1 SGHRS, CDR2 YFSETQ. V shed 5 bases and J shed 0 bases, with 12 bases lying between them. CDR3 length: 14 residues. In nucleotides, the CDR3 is TGCGCCAGCAGGCTGGCGGGTAGCTCCTACGAGCAGTACTTC. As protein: CASRLAGSSYEQYF.

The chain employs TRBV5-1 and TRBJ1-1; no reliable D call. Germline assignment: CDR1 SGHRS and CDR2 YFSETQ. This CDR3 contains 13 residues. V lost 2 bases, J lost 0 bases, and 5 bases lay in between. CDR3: CASSFGMNTEAFF. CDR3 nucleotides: TGCGCCAGCAGCTTCGGGATGAACACTGAAGCTTTCTTT. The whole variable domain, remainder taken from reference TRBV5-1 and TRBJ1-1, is KAGVTQTPRYLIKTRGQQVTLSCSPISGHRSVSWYQQTPGQGLQFLFEYFSETQRNKGNFPGRFSGRQFSNSRSEMNVSTLELGDSALYLCASSFGMNTEAFFGQGTRLTVV.

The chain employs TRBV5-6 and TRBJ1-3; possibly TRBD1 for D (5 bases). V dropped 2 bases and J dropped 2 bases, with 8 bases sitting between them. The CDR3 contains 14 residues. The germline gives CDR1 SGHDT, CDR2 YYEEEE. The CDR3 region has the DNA TGTGCCAGCAGCTTCGGGGGTACTGGAAACACCATATATTTT. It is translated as CASSFGGTGNTIYF.

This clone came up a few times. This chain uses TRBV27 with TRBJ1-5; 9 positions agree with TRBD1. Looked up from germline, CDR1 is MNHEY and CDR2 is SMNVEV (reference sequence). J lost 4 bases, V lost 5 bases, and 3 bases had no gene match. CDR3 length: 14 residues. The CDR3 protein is CASSPGQGNQPQHF. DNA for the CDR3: TGTGCCAGCAGTCCCGGACAGGGGAATCAGCCCCAGCATTTT.

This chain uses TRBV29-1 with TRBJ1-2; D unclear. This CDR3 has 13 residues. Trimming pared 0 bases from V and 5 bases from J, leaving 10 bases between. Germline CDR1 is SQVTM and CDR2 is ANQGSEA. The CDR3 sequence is CSVEDRDTYGYTF. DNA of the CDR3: TGCAGCGTTGAAGATCGGGATACGTATGGCTACACCTTC. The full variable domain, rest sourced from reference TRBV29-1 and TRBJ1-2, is SAVISQKPSRDICQRGTSLTIQCQVDSQVTMMFWYRQQPGQSLTLIATANQGSEATYESGFVIDKFPISRPNLTFSTLTVSNMSPEDSSIYLCSVEDRDTYGYTFGSGTRLTVV.

The CDR3 loop is CASSVATGTTDTQYF. The CDR3, as DNA: TGTGCCAGCAGCGTAGCGACAGGGACGACAGATACGCAGTATTTT. The rearrangement links TRBV9 to TRBJ2-3; the match to TRBD1 covers 7 bases. Trimming took 0 bases from V and 3 from J; bases not matched to a gene: 4. This CDR3 is 15 amino acids long. CDR1 SGDLS and CDR2 YYNGEE come from the germline V gene. Together with reference TRBV9 and TRBJ2-3, the CDR3 gives the full variable domain: DSGVTQTPKHLITATGQRVTLRCSPRSGDLSVYWYQQSLDQGLQFLIQYYNGEERAKGNILERFSAQQFPDLHSELNLSSLELGDSALYFCASSVATGTTDTQYFGPGTRLTVL.

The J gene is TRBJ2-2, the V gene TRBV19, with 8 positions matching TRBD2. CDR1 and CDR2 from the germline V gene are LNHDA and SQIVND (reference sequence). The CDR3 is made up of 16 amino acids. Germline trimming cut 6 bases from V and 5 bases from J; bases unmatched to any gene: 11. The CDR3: CASRKTSASVTGELFF. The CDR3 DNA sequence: TGTGCCAGTAGGAAGACTAGCGCGAGTGTTACCGGGGAGCTGTTTTTT.

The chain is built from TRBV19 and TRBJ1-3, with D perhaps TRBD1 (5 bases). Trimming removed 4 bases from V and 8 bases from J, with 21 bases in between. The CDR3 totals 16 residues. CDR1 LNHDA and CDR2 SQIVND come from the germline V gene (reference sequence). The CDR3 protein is CASSTPTGGRGHTIYF. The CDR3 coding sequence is TGTGCCAGTAGTACTCCGACCGGGGGACGCGGCCACACCATATATTTT. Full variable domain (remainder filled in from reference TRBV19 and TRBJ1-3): DGGITQSPKYLFRKEGQNVTLSCEQNLNHDAMYWYRQDPGQGLRLIYYSQIVNDFQKGDIAEGYSVSREKKESFPLTVTSAQKNPTAFYLCASSTPTGGRGHTIYFGEGSWLTVV.

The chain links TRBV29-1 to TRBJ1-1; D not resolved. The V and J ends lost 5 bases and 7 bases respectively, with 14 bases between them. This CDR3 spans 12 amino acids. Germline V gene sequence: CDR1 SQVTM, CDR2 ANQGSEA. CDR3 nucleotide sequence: TGCAGCGTTTCTCTTGGGCCTGGTGAAGCTTTCTTT. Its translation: CSVSLGPGEAFF.

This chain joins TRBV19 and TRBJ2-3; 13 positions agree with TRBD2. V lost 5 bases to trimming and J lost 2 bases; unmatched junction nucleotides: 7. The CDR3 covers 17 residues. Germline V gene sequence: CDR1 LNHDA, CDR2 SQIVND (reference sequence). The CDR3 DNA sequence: TGTGCCAGTAGTTCACGGACTAGCGGGGGTTTCACAGATACGCAGTATTTT. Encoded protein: CASSSRTSGGFTDTQYF.

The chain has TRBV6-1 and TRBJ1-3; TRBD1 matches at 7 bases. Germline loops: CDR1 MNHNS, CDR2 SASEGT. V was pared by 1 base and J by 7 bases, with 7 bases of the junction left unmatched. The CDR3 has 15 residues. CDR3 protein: CASSEGQGLGNTIYF. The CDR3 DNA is TGTGCCAGCAGTGAAGGACAGGGATTAGGGAACACCATATATTTT.